This T cell receptor beta chain was sequenced in a study of shared clonotypes between healthy human individuals. The ends were cut back, 4 bases at V and 4 bases at J, with 14 bases in the middle. The CDR3 is made up of 15 amino acids. The germline V gene has CDR1 MNHNS and CDR2 SASEGT. The split of CD4+ cells yielded CD45RA+ naive and CD45RA-negative memory subsets. Across several immunoSEQ plates, the genomic DNA of each subset was split evenly. The table came from immunoSEQ multiplex PCR; TCRdb's copy has only in-frame clones and leaves some out. The sample contains about a million clones, roughly 70% of which appear only once.

This receptor was obtained from a man aged 18 to 29 in good health. The sequencing input was memory CD4+ T cells sorted from blood. The subset denotes: CD45RA-negative fraction. The J gene is TRBJ1-5, the V gene TRBV6-1; D is possibly TRBD1 (6 bases). CDR3 bases: TGTGCCAGCAGTGGAAATACAGGGCAGAATCAGCCCCAGCATTTT. As protein: CASSGNTGQNQPQHF.